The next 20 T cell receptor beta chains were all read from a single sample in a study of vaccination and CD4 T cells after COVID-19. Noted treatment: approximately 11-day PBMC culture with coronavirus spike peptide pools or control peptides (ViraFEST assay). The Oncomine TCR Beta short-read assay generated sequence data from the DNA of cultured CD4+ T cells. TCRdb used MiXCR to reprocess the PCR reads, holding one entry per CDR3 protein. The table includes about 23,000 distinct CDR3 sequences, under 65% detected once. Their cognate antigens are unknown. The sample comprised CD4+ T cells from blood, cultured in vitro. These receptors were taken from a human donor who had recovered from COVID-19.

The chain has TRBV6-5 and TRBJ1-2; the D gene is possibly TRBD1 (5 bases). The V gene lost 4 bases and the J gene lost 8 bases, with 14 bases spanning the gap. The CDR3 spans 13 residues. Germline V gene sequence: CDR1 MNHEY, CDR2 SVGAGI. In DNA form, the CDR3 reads TGTGCCAGCAGTTTATGGCAGGGTCGGGGCTACACCTTC. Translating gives CASSLWQGRGYTF.

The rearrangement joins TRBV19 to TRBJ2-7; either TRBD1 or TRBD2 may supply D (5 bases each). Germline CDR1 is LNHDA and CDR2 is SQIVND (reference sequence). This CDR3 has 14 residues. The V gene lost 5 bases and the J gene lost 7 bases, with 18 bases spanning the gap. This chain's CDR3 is CASSPNFGAKEQYF. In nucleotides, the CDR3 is TGTGCCAGTAGTCCGAACTTCGGGGCAAAGGAGCAGTACTTC.

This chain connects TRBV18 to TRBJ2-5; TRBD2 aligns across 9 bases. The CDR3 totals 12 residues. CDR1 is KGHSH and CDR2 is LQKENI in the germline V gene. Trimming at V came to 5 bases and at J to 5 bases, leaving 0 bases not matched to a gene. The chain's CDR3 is CASSSGRETQYF. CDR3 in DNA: TGTGCCAGCTCAAGCGGGAGGGAGACCCAGTACTTC.

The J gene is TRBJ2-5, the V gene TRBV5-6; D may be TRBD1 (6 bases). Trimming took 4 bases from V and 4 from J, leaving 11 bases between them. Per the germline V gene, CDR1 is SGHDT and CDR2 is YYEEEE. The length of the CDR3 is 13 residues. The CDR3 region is CASSPDRTETQYF. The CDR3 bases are TGTGCCAGCAGCCCCGACAGGACAGAGACCCAGTACTTC. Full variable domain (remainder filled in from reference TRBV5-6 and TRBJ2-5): DAGVTQSPTHLIKTRGQQVTLRCSPKSGHDTVSWYQQALGQGPQFIFQYYEEEERQRGNFPDRFSGHQFPNYSSELNVNALLLGDSALYLCASSPDRTETQYFGPGTRLLVL.

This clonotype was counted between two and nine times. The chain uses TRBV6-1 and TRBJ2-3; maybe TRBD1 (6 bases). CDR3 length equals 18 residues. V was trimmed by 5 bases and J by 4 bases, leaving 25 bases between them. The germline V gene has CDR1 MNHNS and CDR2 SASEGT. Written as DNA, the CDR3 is TGTGCCAGCAGTCTCGGGCCCACAGGGTCGGAGAGCGCAGATACGCAGTATTTT. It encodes CASSLGPTGSESADTQYF.

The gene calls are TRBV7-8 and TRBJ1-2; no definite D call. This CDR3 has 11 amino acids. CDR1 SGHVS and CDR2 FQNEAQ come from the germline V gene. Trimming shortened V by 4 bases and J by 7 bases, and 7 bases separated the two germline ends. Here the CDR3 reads CASSSGLGYTF. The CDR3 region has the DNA TGTGCCAGCAGCTCCGGCCTTGGCTACACCTTC.

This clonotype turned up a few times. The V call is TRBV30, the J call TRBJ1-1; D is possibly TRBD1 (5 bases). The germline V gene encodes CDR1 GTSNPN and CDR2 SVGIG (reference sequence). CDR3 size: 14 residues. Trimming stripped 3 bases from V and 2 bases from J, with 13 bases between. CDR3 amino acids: CAWRVGQRNTEAFF. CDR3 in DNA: TGTGCCTGGAGGGTGGGGCAGCGAAACACTGAAGCTTTCTTT.

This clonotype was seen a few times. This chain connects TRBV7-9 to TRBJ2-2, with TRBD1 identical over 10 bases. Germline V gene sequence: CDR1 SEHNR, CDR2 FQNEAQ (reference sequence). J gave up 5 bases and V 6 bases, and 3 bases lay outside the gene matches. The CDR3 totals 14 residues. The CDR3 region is CASRTGGGTGELFF. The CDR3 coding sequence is TGTGCCAGCAGGACAGGGGGCGGTACCGGGGAGCTGTTTTTT.

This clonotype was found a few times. The CDR3 nucleotides read TGTGCCAGCAGCCCTAGGCGGGGGATCTACGAGCAGTACTTC. Its protein product is CASSPRRGIYEQYF. This chain joins TRBV7-2 and TRBJ2-7; 7 positions match TRBD2. V shed 5 bases, J shed 3 bases, and the junction held 7 bases outside the gene matches. Germline-derived CDR1 and CDR2 are SGHTA and FQGNSA. The CDR3 is 14 amino acids.

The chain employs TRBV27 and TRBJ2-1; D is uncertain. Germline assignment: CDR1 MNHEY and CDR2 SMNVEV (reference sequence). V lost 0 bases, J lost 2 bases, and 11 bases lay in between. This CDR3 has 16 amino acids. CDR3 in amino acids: CASSLSKLSPYNEQFF. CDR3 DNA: TGTGCCAGCAGTTTATCGAAACTGTCCCCCTACAATGAGCAGTTCTTC.

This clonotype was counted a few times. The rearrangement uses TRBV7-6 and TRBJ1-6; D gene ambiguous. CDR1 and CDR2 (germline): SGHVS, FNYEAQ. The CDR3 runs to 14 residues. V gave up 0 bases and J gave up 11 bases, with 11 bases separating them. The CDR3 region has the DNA TGTGCCAGCAGCTTAGCTCAGGACCGGGCACCCCTCCACTTT. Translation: CASSLAQDRAPLHF.

The CDR3 DNA follows: TGTGCCACCAGTGCCATGGCTAGCGGCCGCACCGGGGAGCTGTTTTTT. This sequence encodes CATSAMASGRTGELFF. V gene TRBV24-1 combines with J gene TRBJ2-2; 7 bases line up with TRBD2. The CDR3 is made up of 16 amino acids. With 5 bases clipped from V and 4 bases from J, the junction kept 9 bases outside the gene matches. Germline V gene lookup returns CDR1 KGHDR and CDR2 SFDVKD.

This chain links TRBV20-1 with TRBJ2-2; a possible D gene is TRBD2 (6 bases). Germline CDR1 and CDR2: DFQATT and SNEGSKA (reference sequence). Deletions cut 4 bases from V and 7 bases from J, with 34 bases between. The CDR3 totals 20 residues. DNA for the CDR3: TGCAGTGCTATAGGAGGAGGGTTCATCTATCTTCTGGCGGGGCGCGGGGAGCTGTTTTTT. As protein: CSAIGGGFIYLLAGRGELFF.

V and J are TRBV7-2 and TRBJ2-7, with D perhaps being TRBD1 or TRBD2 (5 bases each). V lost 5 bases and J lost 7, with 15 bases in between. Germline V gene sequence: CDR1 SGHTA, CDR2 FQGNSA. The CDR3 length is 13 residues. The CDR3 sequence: CASSEGPRGEQYF. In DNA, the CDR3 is TGTGCCAGCAGCGAGGGACCCCGAGGGGAGCAGTACTTC.

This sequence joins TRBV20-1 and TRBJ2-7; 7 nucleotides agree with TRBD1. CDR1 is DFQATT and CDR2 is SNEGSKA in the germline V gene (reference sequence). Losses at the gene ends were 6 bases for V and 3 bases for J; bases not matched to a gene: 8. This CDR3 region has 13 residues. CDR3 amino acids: CSAGGQVNYEQYF. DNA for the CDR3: TGCAGTGCAGGAGGACAGGTGAACTACGAGCAGTACTTC.

The CDR3 nucleotides read TGCAGTGCGTTACCGGGACAGGCGATCACAGATACGCAGTATTTT. Residues: CSALPGQAITDTQYF. V is TRBV20-1 and J is TRBJ2-3; 8 bases fit TRBD1. The CDR3 has 15 residues. Trimming cost V 6 bases and J 2 bases; bases outside gene matches: 10. Germline lookup yields CDR1 DFQATT and CDR2 SNEGSKA (reference sequence).

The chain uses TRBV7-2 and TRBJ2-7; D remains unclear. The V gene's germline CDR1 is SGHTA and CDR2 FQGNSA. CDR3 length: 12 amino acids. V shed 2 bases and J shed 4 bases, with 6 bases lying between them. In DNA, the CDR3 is TGTGCCAGCAGCTTAAATGATTACGAGCAGTACTTC. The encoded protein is CASSLNDYEQYF.

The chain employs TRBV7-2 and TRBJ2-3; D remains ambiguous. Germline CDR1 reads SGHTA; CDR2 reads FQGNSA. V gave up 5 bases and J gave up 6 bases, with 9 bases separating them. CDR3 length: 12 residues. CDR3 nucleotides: TGTGCCAGCAGCCTTTCGAGGGATACGCAGTATTTT. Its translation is CASSLSRDTQYF.

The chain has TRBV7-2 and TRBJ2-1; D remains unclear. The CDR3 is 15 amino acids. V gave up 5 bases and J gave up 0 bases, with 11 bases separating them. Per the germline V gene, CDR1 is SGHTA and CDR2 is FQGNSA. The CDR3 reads CASSPSKSSYNEQFF. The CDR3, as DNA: TGTGCCAGCAGCCCGTCGAAGAGCTCCTACAATGAGCAGTTCTTC.

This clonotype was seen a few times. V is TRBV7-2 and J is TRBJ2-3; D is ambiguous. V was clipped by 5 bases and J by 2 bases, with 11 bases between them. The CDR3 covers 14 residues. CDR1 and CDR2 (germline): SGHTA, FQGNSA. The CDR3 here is CASSRSGNTDTQYF. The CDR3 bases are TGTGCCAGCAGCCGATCGGGTAACACAGATACGCAGTATTTT.